This T cell receptor (beta chain) emerged from a study of CXCR3-negative and CXCR3-positive naive CD8 T cells. Across the study: Roughly 1.5 +/- 0.3 million TRB reads came from each library, giving roughly 130 million in total.

For this clonotype: Antigen: not known.

UMI-labeled TRB cDNA libraries were prepared by 5' RACE. TCRdb reanalyzed the 5' RACE reads, giving one entry per CDR3 protein sequence and no DNA. The specimen's table records around 90,000 distinct CDR3 sequences. Points from the study as a whole: Much lower diversity was found in memory CD8+ cells, while both naive subsets had comparably high diversity. TRB CDR3s of CXCR3-positive naive cells were more hydrophobic than those of CXCR3-negative naive cells.

Sequencing was performed on naive CXCR3- CD8+ T cells from blood. Specified subset: CD45RO-CCR7+CD27+CD95- naive CD8+ T cells lacking CXCR3 (TNR3-). The sequence was obtained from a human donor in good health. Some clones in this sample may be carry-over from other donors' samples.

The CDR3: CATHPTAGGPSHEQYF. The chain joins TRBV19 to TRBJ2-7; without DNA, the TCRdb call of TRBD2 cannot be checked. CDR3 length equals 16 residues. Germline V CDR1 and CDR2: LNHDA, SQIVND (reference sequence).